The 29 T cell receptor beta chains presented below share a single source sample, sequenced in a study of CD8 T cells in Susac syndrome. Reverse transcription used about 0.45 to 1 ug RNA and random hexamers. TCRdb re-derived calls from the immunoSEQ multiplex PCR reads in MiXCR, one entry per CDR3 protein. The profile shows about 210,000 distinct CDR3 sequences, 95% of them singletons. Sequenced sample: CD4+ T cells from PBMCs. The receptors come from a human donor with multiple sclerosis.

This chain uses TRBV6-5 with TRBJ2-1; 12 positions match TRBD2. V lost 2 bases, J lost 2 bases, and 4 bases stayed unmatched. CDR1 is MNHEY, CDR2 SVGAGI, per germline. The CDR3 has 17 residues. CDR3 region: CASSYQRLAGAYNEQFF. CDR3 nucleotide sequence: TGTGCCAGCAGTTACCAAAGACTAGCGGGAGCCTACAATGAGCAGTTCTTC.

The chain is built from TRBV28 and TRBJ2-3, with D unclear. V dropped 5 bases and J dropped 2 bases, with 5 bases sitting between them. There are 12 residues in the CDR3. Germline loops: CDR1 MDHEN, CDR2 SYDVKM. CDR3 DNA: TGTGCCAGCAGTGCCTTCACAGATACGCAGTATTTT. Residues: CASSAFTDTQYF. Variable domain in full (rest from reference TRBV28 and TRBJ2-3): DVKVTQSSRYLVKRTGEKVFLECVQDMDHENMFWYRQDPGLGLRLIYFSYDVKMKEKGDIPEGYSVSREKKERFSLILESASTNQTSMYLCASSAFTDTQYFGPGTRLTVL.

The rearrangement joins TRBV3-1 to TRBJ2-1; a weak D match, TRBD2 (6 bases). Trimming removed 4 bases at V and 2 bases at J, with 18 bases between. Germline CDR1 reads LGHDT; CDR2 reads YNNKEL (reference sequence). This CDR3 region has 17 residues. The CDR3 bases are TGTGCCAGCAGCCGCCAAGATAGTGGGGGGACCTACAATGAGCAGTTCTTC. Translation: CASSRQDSGGTYNEQFF.

The chain's CDR3 is CAISEVGKGDYEQYF. The CDR3 coding sequence is TGTGCCATCAGTGAGGTAGGGAAGGGGGACTACGAGCAGTACTTC. The gene calls are TRBV10-3 and TRBJ2-7; a weak D match, TRBD1 (6 bases). V was shortened by 2 bases and J by 3 bases, with 14 bases between the two germline ends. Germline V gene lookup returns CDR1 ENHRY and CDR2 SYGVKD. This CDR3 is built from 15 residues.

In this sample, this clonotype turned up once. V and J are TRBV4-2 and TRBJ2-7; 9 bases align to TRBD1. CDR1 LGHNA and CDR2 YNFKEQ come from the germline V gene. V trimming: 1 base; J trimming: 6 bases; junction bases outside the gene matches: 4. The CDR3 length is 14 residues. The CDR3 loop reads CASSQGDRDAEQYF. The CDR3 DNA reads TGTGCCAGCAGCCAAGGGGACAGGGATGCCGAGCAGTACTTC.

The CDR3 region is CSGTSGRYEQYF. The CDR3 nucleotides read TGCAGCGGGACTAGCGGGAGGTACGAGCAGTACTTC. The chain is built from TRBV29-1 and TRBJ2-7; TRBD2 matches at 14 bases. Germline CDR1 and CDR2: SQVTM and ANQGSEA. J lost 4 bases, V lost 7 bases, and 0 bases had no gene match. The CDR3 extends over 12 amino acids.

The rearrangement links TRBV30 to TRBJ2-1; 10 nucleotides match TRBD2. Trimming at V came to 0 bases and at J to 8 bases, leaving 13 bases not matched to a gene. Germline CDR1 GTSNPN, CDR2 SVGIG (reference sequence). The CDR3 covers 17 residues. The CDR3 DNA reads TGTGCCTGGAGTGTTCTTGTAGGGGCTAGCGGGAGTTATGAGCAGTTCTTC. It is translated as CAWSVLVGASGSYEQFF.

This clonotype came up once. This sequence joins TRBV12-3 or TRBV12-4 and TRBJ2-5, with D possibly TRBD1 on 6 matching bases. The CDR3 is made up of 16 amino acids. The ends were cut back, 5 bases at V and 0 bases at J, with 16 bases in the middle. Here the CDR3 DNA reads TGTGCCAGCAGTATACACAGGGCCCGCGACCAAGAGACCCAGTACTTC. This sequence encodes CASSIHRARDQETQYF.

The CDR3 loop is CASSWRGGQGATDTQYF. The CDR3 coding sequence is TGCGCCAGCAGCTGGAGAGGAGGACAGGGGGCCACAGATACGCAGTATTTT. This rearrangement joins TRBV5-1 to TRBJ2-3, with 11 bases matching TRBD1. The CDR3 has 17 amino acids. Germline V gene data show CDR1 as SGHRS and CDR2 as YFSETQ. With V trimmed by 3 bases and J by 2 bases, 8 bases remained unmatched.

In its sample, this clonotype was seen once. V and J are TRBV2 and TRBJ2-7, with 8 bases matching TRBD1. CDR1 and CDR2 (germline): SNHLY, FYNNEI. V trimming: 8 bases; J trimming: 3 bases; junction bases outside the gene matches: 6. CDR3 size: 13 residues. CDR3 sequence: CASARTGGYEQYF. CDR3 DNA sequence: TGTGCCAGCGCGCGAACAGGGGGCTACGAGCAGTACTTC.

The DNA of the CDR3 is TGTGCCTGGAGTAATAGGGAGACCCAGTACTTC. Translating gives CAWSNRETQYF. The V gene is TRBV30, the J gene TRBJ2-5; D not certain. CDR3 length: 11 residues. V was shortened by 2 bases and J by 5 bases, with 6 bases between the two germline ends. The germline V gene has CDR1 GTSNPN and CDR2 SVGIG (reference sequence). Complete variable domain (other parts from reference TRBV30 and TRBJ2-5): SQTIHQWPATLVQPVGSPLSLECTVEGTSNPNLYWYRQAAGRGLQLLFYSVGIGQISSEVPQNLSASRPQDRQFILSSKKLLLSDSGFYLCAWSNRETQYFGPGTRLLVL.

This chain's CDR3 is CASSFPSFTGRTDTQYF. CDR3 in DNA: TGTGCCAGCAGCTTTCCGAGTTTTACCGGCCGCACAGATACGCAGTATTTT. The V gene is TRBV12-3 or TRBV12-4, the J gene TRBJ2-3, with D unclear. V was trimmed by 6 bases and J by 1 base, leaving 20 bases between them. This CDR3 has 17 residues.

The gene calls are TRBV12-3 or TRBV12-4 and TRBJ2-4; D unclear. Trimming stripped 2 bases from V and 0 bases from J, with 5 bases between. CDR3 length: 14 amino acids. The CDR3 nucleotides read TGTGCCAGCAGTTTAAGTGGAGCCAAAAACATTCAGTACTTC. Its protein product is CASSLSGAKNIQYF.

The chain links TRBV3-1 to TRBJ2-5, with TRBD2 as a possible D gene (6 bases). Germline CDR1 and CDR2: LGHDT and YNNKEL (reference sequence). V gave up 2 bases and J gave up 5 bases, with 12 bases separating them. The CDR3 spans 14 residues. CDR3 amino acids: CASSQLRGLETQYF. CDR3 in DNA: TGTGCCAGCAGCCAACTGCGGGGCTTGGAGACCCAGTACTTC.

CDR3 nucleotide sequence: TGTGCCAGCAGCTCGCGACTGAACACCGGGGAGCTGTTTTTT. Translating gives CASSSRLNTGELFF. This chain joins TRBV7-3 and TRBJ2-2; D ambiguous. V shed 4 bases and J shed 1 base, with 7 bases lying between them. Germline CDR1 reads SGHTA; CDR2 reads FQGTGA. This CDR3 has 14 residues.

This chain joins TRBV27 and TRBJ2-7; D tentatively fits TRBD1 or TRBD2 (5 bases each). The germline gives CDR1 MNHEY, CDR2 SMNVEV (reference sequence). Trimming shortened V by 6 bases and J by 9 bases, and 21 bases separated the two germline ends. There are 14 residues in the CDR3. Here the CDR3 DNA reads TGTGCCAGCAGCTCCGGGGACCTCCTACGAGGGCAGTACTTC. The encoded protein is CASSSGDLLRGQYF.

The chain joins TRBV4-1 to TRBJ1-2; D not resolved. This CDR3 is 14 amino acids long. In germline, CDR1 is MGHRA, CDR2 YSYEKL. V was clipped by 0 bases and J by 4 bases, with 9 bases between them. The CDR3 here is CASSQDVTTYGYTF. In nucleotides, the CDR3 is TGCGCCAGCAGCCAAGACGTGACAACCTATGGCTACACCTTC.

This chain connects TRBV3-1 to TRBJ2-5, with 7 nucleotides matching TRBD2. In germline, CDR1 is LGHDT, CDR2 YNNKEL (reference sequence). J gave up 5 bases and V 3 bases, and 12 bases lay outside the gene matches. CDR3 length equals 16 residues. The CDR3 coding sequence is TGTGCCAGCAGCCAGGGGCCCTTGACTAGCTCGGAGACCCAGTACTTC. Protein: CASSQGPLTSSETQYF.

This clonotype has only one observation. The chain uses TRBV2 and TRBJ2-5; 7 positions agree with TRBD1. The CDR3 contains 14 residues. Germline lookup yields CDR1 SNHLY and CDR2 FYNNEI. V was clipped by 7 bases and J by 5 bases; unmatched bases: 10. CDR3 sequence: CASKLQGSGETQYF. CDR3 nucleotide sequence: TGTGCCAGCAAGTTACAGGGGTCGGGTGAGACCCAGTACTTC.

The genes are TRBV7-9 and TRBJ2-7; 10 bases are a match to TRBD2. The CDR3 length is 14 residues. V lost 4 bases and J lost 1; bases outside the gene matches: 1. Per germline, CDR1 SEHNR and CDR2 FQNEAQ (reference sequence). The CDR3 is CASSSAGGSYEQYF. In DNA, the CDR3 is TGTGCCAGCAGCTCAGCGGGAGGGTCCTACGAGCAGTACTTC.

The genes are TRBV29-1 and TRBJ2-3; D may be TRBD2 (6 bases). This CDR3 spans 14 amino acids. Looked up from germline, CDR1 is SQVTM and CDR2 is ANQGSEA. V shed 7 bases and J shed 1 base, with 15 bases lying between them. CDR3 in DNA: TGCAGCGGGCAGGAGGGTTTGGGCACAGATACGCAGTATTTT. Residues: CSGQEGLGTDTQYF.

The chain recombines TRBV27 with TRBJ1-1; D is unclear. Germline V CDR1 and CDR2: MNHEY, SMNVEV (reference sequence). The ends were cut back, 2 bases at V and 0 bases at J, with 10 bases in the middle. There are 15 residues in the CDR3. DNA of the CDR3: TGTGCCAGCAGTTTACGGGCAGGAATGAACACTGAAGCTTTCTTT. Amino acids: CASSLRAGMNTEAFF.

V gene TRBV12-3 or TRBV12-4 combines with J gene TRBJ2-6, with D tentatively TRBD1 or TRBD2 (5 bases each). Deletions cut 0 bases from V and 0 bases from J, with 6 bases between. The CDR3 is 16 amino acids. DNA of the CDR3: TGTGCCAGCAGTTTAGCGAGGGGCTCTGGGGCCAACGTCCTGACTTTC. Translation gives CASSLARGSGANVLTF.

The chain links TRBV30 to TRBJ2-1; no definite D call. V was pared by 3 bases and J by 5 bases, with 5 bases between. The CDR3 is 11 amino acids. Germline V gene sequence: CDR1 GTSNPN, CDR2 SVGIG (reference sequence). The CDR3 is CAWSKDNEQFF. CDR3 nucleotides: TGTGCCTGGAGCAAGGACAATGAGCAGTTCTTC.

The V and J genes are TRBV7-2 and TRBJ1-4; 9 bases line up with TRBD1. CDR3 length: 17 residues. Trimming at V came to 1 base and at J to 5 bases, leaving 8 bases not matched to a gene. CDR1 and CDR2 from the germline V gene are SGHTA and FQGNSA. CDR3 sequence reads: CASSLVSRDRDNEKLFF. CDR3 DNA: TGTGCCAGCAGCTTAGTGTCCCGGGACAGGGACAATGAAAAACTGTTTTTT.

This clonotype was observed a single time. The chain uses TRBV10-3 and TRBJ1-2, with a weak D call TRBD1 (5 bases). Germline V CDR1 and CDR2: ENHRY, SYGVKD. V gave up 4 bases and J gave up 3 bases, with 15 bases separating them. This CDR3 is 15 amino acids long. CDR3 region: CAISGGGTLYYGYTF. CDR3 nucleotide sequence: TGTGCCATCAGTGGGGGGGGGACCCTCTACTATGGCTACACCTTC.

As DNA, the CDR3 is TGTGCCAGCTCACCAAAGGGCAGCTCCTACGAGCAGTACTTC. Its translation is CASSPKGSSYEQYF. This chain connects TRBV18 to TRBJ2-7; D is unclear. This CDR3 region has 14 residues. V was shortened by 2 bases and J by 0 bases, with 8 bases between the two germline ends. Germline V CDR1 and CDR2: KGHSH, LQKENI.

The rearrangement uses TRBV29-1 and TRBJ1-1; D is ambiguous. Per the germline V gene, CDR1 is SQVTM and CDR2 is ANQGSEA. The CDR3 consists of 13 residues. Trimming removed 3 bases at V and 4 bases at J, with 12 bases between. CDR3 loop: CSVDEGSGTEAFF. In DNA form, the CDR3 reads TGCAGCGTTGACGAGGGAAGTGGCACTGAAGCTTTCTTT.

This chain joins TRBV27 and TRBJ2-7, with D perhaps matching TRBD2 (6 bases). V was cut by 8 bases and J by 1 base, with 15 bases left in between. This CDR3 has 14 amino acids. CDR1 is MNHEY and CDR2 is SMNVEV in the germline V gene (reference sequence). The CDR3 protein is CASSLVGGSYEQYF. CDR3 coding DNA: TGTGCCAGCTCACTAGTGGGAGGTTCCTACGAGCAGTACTTC.